This T cell receptor beta chain comes out of a study of graft-versus-host responses after intestinal transplantation. Study summary: Multivisceral, liver-intestinal, or isolated intestinal transplants were performed in recipients. Among the recipients, all got anti-thymocyte globulin induction and then tacrolimus and steroids for roughly three years.

The count of this clone is one. Antigen specificity is unknown. Using immunoSEQ multiplex PCR, the repertoire was profiled, and TCRdb retains in-frame clones only, with some absent. The table includes approximately 130,000 clones, around nine tenths detected once. Study-wide results and limits: In recipient marrow, GvH clones were found, and some appeared first in ileum or blood. Declining HvG levels early post-transplant were linked to peak circulating GvH clone levels.

In germline, CDR1 is MNHNS, CDR2 SASEGT. This CDR3 has 16 residues. The V and J ends lost 0 bases and 6 bases respectively, with 12 bases between them. The sample in question was unstimulated CD4+ T cells sorted from spleen or lymph node cells, obtained before intestinal transplant. The TCR sequence derives from a human donor who received an intestinal transplant. J is TRBJ1-6 and V is TRBV6-1; unclear D gene. CDR3 residues: CASSEAWAARNSPLHF. Here the CDR3 DNA reads TGTGCCAGCAGTGAAGCGTGGGCAGCACGTAATTCACCCCTCCACTTT.